This T cell receptor (beta chain) was sequenced for a study of breast tumors, draining lymph nodes, adjacent tissues. TCRdb recomputed calls from the multiplex PCR reads with MiXCR, one row per CDR3 protein. The repertoire holds tens of thousands of distinct CDR3 sequences, with 50% to 75% as singletons. In the case of this clonotype: Its specificity is not known.

Overall study results and limits: Tumor repertoires ranked between lymph nodes and nontumor tissue in diversity, with V and J gene preferences.

This CDR3 is 14 amino acids long. CDR1 is SEHNR and CDR2 is FQNEAQ in the germline V gene (reference sequence). Trimming pared 5 bases from V and 3 bases from J, leaving 14 bases between. The TCR originated in a female donor with breast cancer. Some clones in this sample may be carry-over from other donors' samples. The chain is built from TRBV7-9 and TRBJ2-7; D remains ambiguous. The sequencing input was tumor-adjacent breast tissue. The DNA of the CDR3 is TGTGCCAGCAGCCCCCCGACATCGAGCTACGAGCAGTACTTC. The encoded protein is CASSPPTSSYEQYF.